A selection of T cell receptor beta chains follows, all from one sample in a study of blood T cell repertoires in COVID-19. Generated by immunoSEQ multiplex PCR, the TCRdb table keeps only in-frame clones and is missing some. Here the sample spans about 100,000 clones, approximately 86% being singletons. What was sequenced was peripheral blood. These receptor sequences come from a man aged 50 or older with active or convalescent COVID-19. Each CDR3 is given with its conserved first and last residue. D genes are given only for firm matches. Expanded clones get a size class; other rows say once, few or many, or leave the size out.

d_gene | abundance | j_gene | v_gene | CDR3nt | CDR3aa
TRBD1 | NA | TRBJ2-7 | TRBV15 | TGTGCCACCATGCGTTCCGGGACAGGGAGGCGCGAGCAGTACTTC | CATMRSGTGRREQYF
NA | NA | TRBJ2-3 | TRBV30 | TGTGCCTGGAGATTAGAGCACGATACGCAGTATTTT | CAWRLEHDTQYF
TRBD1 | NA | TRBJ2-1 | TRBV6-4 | TGTGCCAGCAGCGCCGGGACAGGGTCCTACAATGAGCAGTTCTTC | CASSAGTGSYNEQFF
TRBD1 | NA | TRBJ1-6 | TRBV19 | TGTGCCAGTAGTATATCACAGGGGGGTCATTCACCCCTCCACTTT | CASSISQGGHSPLHF
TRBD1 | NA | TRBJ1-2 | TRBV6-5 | TGTGCCAGCAACCCGGACAGGGGCTATGGCTACACCTTC | CASNPDRGYGYTF
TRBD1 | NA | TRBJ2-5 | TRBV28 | TGTGCCAGCAGTCCAATGGGACAGGGGGCTTCAGAGACCCAGTACTTC | CASSPMGQGASETQYF
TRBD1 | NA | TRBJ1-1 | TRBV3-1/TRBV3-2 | TGTGCCAGCAGCCTGACAGGGCGGGGAACTGAAGCTTTCTTT | CASSLTGRGTEAFF
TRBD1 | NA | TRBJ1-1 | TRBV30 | TGTGCCTGGAGTGTCCTCCAGGGGGTGAACACTGAAGCTTTCTTT | CAWSVLQGVNTEAFF
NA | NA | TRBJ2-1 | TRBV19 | TGTGCCAGTAGTGAGCGGGTGTCCTCCTACAATGAGCAGTTCTTC | CASSERVSSYNEQFF
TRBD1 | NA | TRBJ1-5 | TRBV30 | TGTGCCTGGAAAACACAGGGGAATCAGCCCCAGCATTTT | CAWKTQGNQPQHF
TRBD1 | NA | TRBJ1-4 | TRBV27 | TGTGCCAGCAGTTCGTGGACAGGGGGTGAAAAACTGTTTTTT | CASSSWTGGEKLFF
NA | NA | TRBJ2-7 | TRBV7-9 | TGTGCCAGCAGGCGCGACACCGAGGGCGAGCAGTACTTC | CASRRDTEGEQYF
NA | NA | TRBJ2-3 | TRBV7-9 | TGTGCCAGCAGCTTCGACTCTGCAGATACGCAGTATTTT | CASSFDSADTQYF
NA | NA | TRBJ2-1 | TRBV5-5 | TGTGCCAGCAGCGGGAGGGCCAAAGGGGGAGATGAGCAGTTCTTC | CASSGRAKGGDEQFF
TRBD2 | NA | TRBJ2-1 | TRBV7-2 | TGTGCCAGCAGCCCCCGGACTAGCGCCAACAATGAGCAGTTCTTC | CASSPRTSANNEQFF
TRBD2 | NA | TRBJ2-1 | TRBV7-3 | TGTGCCAGCAGCGGGGCGGGAGGGCTGGAGGAGCAGTTCTTC | CASSGAGGLEEQFF
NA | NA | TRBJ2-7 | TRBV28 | TGTGCCAGCAGCTCAGGCTCCGGGACATCGGTCCCAATCTACGAGCAGTACTTC | CASSSGSGTSVPIYEQYF
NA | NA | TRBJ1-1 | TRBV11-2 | TGTGCCAGCAGCTTAAGCACGAACACTGAAGCTTTCTTT | CASSLSTNTEAFF
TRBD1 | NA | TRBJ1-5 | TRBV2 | TGTGCCAGCAGTGAAGGGACAGGGGGCGGTCAGCCCCAGCATTTT | CASSEGTGGGQPQHF
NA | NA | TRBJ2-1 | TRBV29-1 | TGCAGCTCCCCGTGCAACCGGGAGCAAAGTTTTTCCTGGCAGTTCTTC | CSSPCNREQSFSWQFF
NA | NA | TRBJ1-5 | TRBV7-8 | TGTGCCAGCAGCTTGGAGGCCAACCAGCCCCAGCATTTT | CASSLEANQPQHF
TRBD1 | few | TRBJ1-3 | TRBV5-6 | TGTGCCAGCAGCTCAAGCCGGGACAGGGAACACACCATATATTTT | CASSSSRDREHTIYF
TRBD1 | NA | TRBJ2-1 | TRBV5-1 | TGCGCCAGCAGCGGGACAGGGGAAGCCAACAATGAGCAGTTCTTC | CASSGTGEANNEQFF
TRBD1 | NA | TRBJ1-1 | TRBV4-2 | TGTGCCAGCAGGCATACAGGGGGGACTGAAGCTTTCTTT | CASRHTGGTEAFF
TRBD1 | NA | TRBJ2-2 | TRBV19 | TGTGCCAGTAGACCCGGGACAGCTAACACCGGGGAGCTGTTTTTT | CASRPGTANTGELFF
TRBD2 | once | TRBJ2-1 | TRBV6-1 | TGTGCCAGCAGTGCCTCGACTAGCGGGATCTACAATGAGCAGTTCTTC | CASSASTSGIYNEQFF
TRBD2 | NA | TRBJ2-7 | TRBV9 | TGTGCCAGCAGCGTTACCGCTAGCGGCATTTCCTACGAGCAGTACTTC | CASSVTASGISYEQYF
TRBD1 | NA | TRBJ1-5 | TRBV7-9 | TGTGCCAGCAGCTTAGCGGGACAGGGGAATCAGCCCCAGCATTTT | CASSLAGQGNQPQHF
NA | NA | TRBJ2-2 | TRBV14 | TGTGCCAGCAGCCTTAGCGGGAACACCGGGGAGCTGTTTTTT | CASSLSGNTGELFF
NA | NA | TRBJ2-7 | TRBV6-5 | TGTGCCAGCATGGGACGGGGGGCAGGCTCCTACGAGCAGTACTTC | CASMGRGAGSYEQYF
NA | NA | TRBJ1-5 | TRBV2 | TGTGCCAGCAGTGAAGGGCAGGGTAAGCAGCCCCAGCATTTT | CASSEGQGKQPQHF
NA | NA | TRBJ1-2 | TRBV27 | TGTGCCAGCAGCCGGACAGCCCTCTATGGCTACACCTTC | CASSRTALYGYTF
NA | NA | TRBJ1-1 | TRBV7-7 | TGTGCTAGCAGCTTTTCGGGATTTACTGAAGCTTTCTTT | CASSFSGFTEAFF
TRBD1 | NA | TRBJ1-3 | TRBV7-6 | TGTGCCAGCAGCTCCCCCTGGGACAGCGGCACTGGAAACACCATATATTTT | CASSSPWDSGTGNTIYF
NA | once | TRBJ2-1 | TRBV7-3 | TGTGCCAGCAGCCTCCAGGACAATGAGCAGTTCTTC | CASSLQDNEQFF
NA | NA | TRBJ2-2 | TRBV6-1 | TGTGCCAGCAGTGAAGAGGGGTGGACCGGGGAGCTGTTTTTT | CASSEEGWTGELFF
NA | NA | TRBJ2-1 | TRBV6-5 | TGTGCCAGCAGCTCAGGGGGGAGCTCCTACAATGAGCAGTTCTTC | CASSSGGSSYNEQFF
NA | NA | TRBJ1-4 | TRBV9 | TGTGCCAGCAGCCCACGACAAGCAACTAATGAAAAACTGTTTTTT | CASSPRQATNEKLFF
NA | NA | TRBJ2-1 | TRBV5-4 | TGTGCCAGCAGCTCCCCATCGGAGCACTACAATGAGCAGTTCTTC | CASSSPSEHYNEQFF
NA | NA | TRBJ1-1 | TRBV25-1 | TGTGCCAGCAGCCTCGAACTCGGTGGCGGAGCTTTCTTT | CASSLELGGGAFF
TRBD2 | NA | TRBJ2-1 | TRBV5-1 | TGCGCCAGCAGCCCAGGACTAGCGGGAGCCAACAATGAGCAGTTCTTC | CASSPGLAGANNEQFF
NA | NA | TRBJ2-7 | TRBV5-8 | TGTGCCAGCAGCTTCTCGCTCTCCCCTCCTGGAGGGCAGTACTTC | CASSFSLSPPGGQYF
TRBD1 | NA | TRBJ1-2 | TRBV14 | TGTGCCAGCGGAGGGACAGGGGGAGGATATGGCTACACCTTC | CASGGTGGGYGYTF
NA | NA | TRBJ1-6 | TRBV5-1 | TGCGCCAGCAGCACTCAGGGGACCGATTCACCCCTCCACTTT | CASSTQGTDSPLHF
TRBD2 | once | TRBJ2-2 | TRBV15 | TGTGCCACCAGCAGACCCCTCCCGGACTGGACTAGCGGGAGGGCCCACACCGGGGAGCTGTTTTTT | CATSRPLPDWTSGRAHTGELFF
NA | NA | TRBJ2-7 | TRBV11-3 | TGTGCCAGCAGCTTCGAGGCCGGGACATCCTACGAGCAGTACTTC | CASSFEAGTSYEQYF
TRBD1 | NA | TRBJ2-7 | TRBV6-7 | TGTGCCAGCAGTGAACAGGGACAGGCGACGGAACAGTACTTC | CASSEQGQATEQYF
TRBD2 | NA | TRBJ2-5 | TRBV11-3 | TGTGCCAGCAGCTTAAAGGCTAGCGGGAGGGCCTTTGAGACCCAGTACTTC | CASSLKASGRAFETQYF
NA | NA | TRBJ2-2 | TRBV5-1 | TGCGCCAGCAGCCCCTCCGGGGAAGGGGAGCTGTTTTTT | CASSPSGEGELFF
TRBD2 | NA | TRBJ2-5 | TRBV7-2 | TGTGCCAGCAGCGAGGCAGGGACTATTTCCGAGACCCAGTACTTC | CASSEAGTISETQYF
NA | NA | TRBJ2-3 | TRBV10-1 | TGCGCCAGCAGTGAGTCGACCGGGGATACGCAGTATTTT | CASSESTGDTQYF
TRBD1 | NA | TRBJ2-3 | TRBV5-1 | TGCGCCAGCAGCTCTGGGGGACAGGCAGATACGCAGTATTTT | CASSSGGQADTQYF
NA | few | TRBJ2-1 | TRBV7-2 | TGTGCCAGCAGCTTTTCTATCCTAGACAATGAGCAGTTCTTC | CASSFSILDNEQFF
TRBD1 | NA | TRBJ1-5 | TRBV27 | TGTGCCAGCAGTAAACTAACAGGGGGCGGTGGGCCCCAGCATTTT | CASSKLTGGGGPQHF